Listed below are T cell receptor beta chains from one sample, sequenced in a study of molecular identifiers for immune sequencing clone quantification. MiXCR was run by TCRdb on the PCR reads, yielding one entry per CDR3 protein. The data show some 320,000 distinct CDR3 sequences, about 22% seen once. Sequencing was done on a sample of naive CD8+ T cells from blood, with Jurkat cell RNA spiked in. The receptors shown here come from a human donor in good health. Some libraries in this study had Jurkat cell RNA spiked in. Both conserved end residues are part of each CDR3. A D gene is named only where the DNA matches it firmly. Some rows mark clone size as missing; the rest say once, few, many or name a class of expanded clone.

cdr3_nt: TGTGCCAGCACCGAAGAGACCGGACAGACACTCTATGGCTACACCTTC; cdr3_aa: CASTEETGQTLYGYTF; j_call: TRBJ1-2; v_call: TRBV6-1; d_call: .; clone_size: many
cdr3_nt: TGTGCCAGCAGCTTTCTAGCGGGAGTTGATACGCAGTATTTT; cdr3_aa: CASSFLAGVDTQYF; j_call: TRBJ2-3; v_call: TRBV7-6; d_call: TRBD2; clone_size: many
cdr3_nt: TGTGCCAGCAGTTTTGGTAGGGGTCAGACCCAGTACTTC; cdr3_aa: CASSFGRGQTQYF; j_call: TRBJ2-5; v_call: TRBV27; d_call: .; clone_size: many
cdr3_nt: TGTGCCGGCATCCCATTCGAACAGCGGGAGTGGGACTACAATGAGCAGTTCTTC; cdr3_aa: CAGIPFEQREWDYNEQFF; j_call: TRBJ2-1; v_call: TRBV6-2/TRBV6-3; d_call: TRBD2; clone_size: few
cdr3_nt: TGTGCCAGCCGAGGGGGGACTTTTAATGAAAAACTGTTTTTT; cdr3_aa: CASRGGTFNEKLFF; j_call: TRBJ1-4; v_call: TRBV19; d_call: .; clone_size: few
cdr3_nt: TGTGCCTGGAGCTGGCTAGCGGGGGGGGCAGATACGCAGTATTTT; cdr3_aa: CAWSWLAGGADTQYF; j_call: TRBJ2-3; v_call: TRBV30; d_call: TRBD2; clone_size: .
cdr3_nt: TGTGCCAGCAGCGTAGGTGGTAGCGGTACGCGCACAGATACGCAGTATTTT; cdr3_aa: CASSVGGSGTRTDTQYF; j_call: TRBJ2-3; v_call: TRBV9; d_call: .; clone_size: few
cdr3_nt: TGCAGCGCTTTGTGGGCAGGGGAACCCACTGAAGCTTTCTTT; cdr3_aa: CSALWAGEPTEAFF; j_call: TRBJ1-1; v_call: TRBV29-1; d_call: .; clone_size: many
cdr3_nt: TGTGCCAGCAGTCACGTTGATACATACTCCAATGACCAAGAGACCCAGTACTTC; cdr3_aa: CASSHVDTYSNDQETQYF; j_call: TRBJ2-5; v_call: TRBV7-2; d_call: .; clone_size: few
cdr3_nt: TGTGCCAGCAGTTTTCGGCTCCTCTACGAGCAGTACTTC; cdr3_aa: CASSFRLLYEQYF; j_call: TRBJ2-7; v_call: TRBV27; d_call: .; clone_size: .
cdr3_nt: TGTGCCATCAGTGGTGGCGGGGGGACCCATTACGAGCAGTACTTC; cdr3_aa: CAISGGGGTHYEQYF; j_call: TRBJ2-7; v_call: TRBV10-3; d_call: TRBD2; clone_size: .
cdr3_nt: TGTGCCAGCAGTGCGGGACTAGCGGAGTATGAGCAGTACTTC; cdr3_aa: CASSAGLAEYEQYF; j_call: TRBJ2-7; v_call: TRBV27; d_call: TRBD2; clone_size: many
cdr3_nt: TGTGCCAGCAGCTCGTCGACAGGACCACCCTACGAGCAGTACTTC; cdr3_aa: CASSSSTGPPYEQYF; j_call: TRBJ2-7; v_call: TRBV13; d_call: .; clone_size: few
cdr3_nt: TGTGCCAGCAGCCCACGGGCTGGGACGAACACCGGGGAGCTGTTTTTT; cdr3_aa: CASSPRAGTNTGELFF; j_call: TRBJ2-2; v_call: TRBV6-5; d_call: .; clone_size: many
cdr3_nt: TGTGCCAGCAGTGATCGACCAATACCTAGCACAGATACGCAGTATTTT; cdr3_aa: CASSDRPIPSTDTQYF; j_call: TRBJ2-3; v_call: TRBV6-1; d_call: .; clone_size: many
cdr3_nt: TGCGCCAGCAACCAAGGGCTTGACGTTCGAAATGAGCAGTTCTTC; cdr3_aa: CASNQGLDVRNEQFF; j_call: TRBJ2-1; v_call: TRBV4-3; d_call: .; clone_size: .
cdr3_nt: TGTGCCAGCAGTTTACAGGCTAGCGGGACCCAGTACTTC; cdr3_aa: CASSLQASGTQYF; j_call: TRBJ2-5; v_call: TRBV27; d_call: TRBD2; clone_size: .
cdr3_nt: TGTGTCAGCAGCCAAGAGGGCAGGGAGACGGAGACCCAGTACTTC; cdr3_aa: CVSSQEGRETETQYF; j_call: TRBJ2-5; v_call: TRBV3-1; d_call: .; clone_size: .
cdr3_nt: TGTGCCAGTAGTATAACGGGTGGGGGAGTCACTGAAGCTTTCTTT; cdr3_aa: CASSITGGGVTEAFF; j_call: TRBJ1-1; v_call: TRBV19; d_call: .; clone_size: many
cdr3_nt: TGTGCCTGGAGTCTGAGCAATGAGCAGTTCTTC; cdr3_aa: CAWSLSNEQFF; j_call: TRBJ2-1; v_call: TRBV30; d_call: .; clone_size: many
cdr3_nt: TGCAGTGCAAGAAGACTAGCGGGGCTACAAGAGACCCAGTACTTC; cdr3_aa: CSARRLAGLQETQYF; j_call: TRBJ2-5; v_call: TRBV20-1; d_call: TRBD2; clone_size: many
cdr3_nt: TGTGCCAGCAGCCTGGCGGGGGGGCGCACAGATACGCAGCATTTT; cdr3_aa: CASSLAGGRTDTQHF; j_call: TRBJ1-5; v_call: TRBV7-9; d_call: .; clone_size: .
cdr3_nt: TGCAGTGCTAGTAGCGGGACCAAGCAGTTCTTC; cdr3_aa: CSASSGTKQFF; j_call: TRBJ2-1; v_call: TRBV20-1; d_call: TRBD2; clone_size: .
cdr3_nt: TGTGCCAGCAGTCAAATACTAGCGGGGGGCCGAGAGACCCAGTACTTC; cdr3_aa: CASSQILAGGRETQYF; j_call: TRBJ2-5; v_call: TRBV6-6; d_call: TRBD2; clone_size: many
cdr3_nt: TGTGCCAGCAGGTCTAGCGGGGGGGCCACCGGGGAGCTGTTTTTT; cdr3_aa: CASRSSGGATGELFF; j_call: TRBJ2-2; v_call: TRBV27; d_call: TRBD2; clone_size: .
cdr3_nt: TGTGCCAGCAGTTACTCGATGGTAGCGGGGGCCTACACAGATACGCAGTATTTT; cdr3_aa: CASSYSMVAGAYTDTQYF; j_call: TRBJ2-3; v_call: TRBV6-6; d_call: TRBD2; clone_size: few
cdr3_nt: TGTGCCAGCAGTTACTCGAAAGAGGGCCAACAAGAGACCCAGTACTTC; cdr3_aa: CASSYSKEGQQETQYF; j_call: TRBJ2-5; v_call: TRBV6-2/TRBV6-3; d_call: .; clone_size: few
cdr3_nt: TGTGCCAGCAGCCCGGGACTAGCGCCGGTTACGCAGTATTTT; cdr3_aa: CASSPGLAPVTQYF; j_call: TRBJ2-3; v_call: TRBV14; d_call: TRBD2; clone_size: .
cdr3_nt: TGTGCCAGCAGTCTGGGACAGCTAGCCTACGAGCAGTACTTC; cdr3_aa: CASSLGQLAYEQYF; j_call: TRBJ2-7; v_call: TRBV27; d_call: TRBD1; clone_size: few
cdr3_nt: TGTGCCAGCAGCCGGGAAGGGGGGGCCACTGAAGCTTTCTTT; cdr3_aa: CASSREGGATEAFF; j_call: TRBJ1-1; v_call: TRBV14; d_call: .; clone_size: many
cdr3_nt: TGTGCCAGCAGGCCGACAGGGTCGACTGAGCAGTTCTTC; cdr3_aa: CASRPTGSTEQFF; j_call: TRBJ2-1; v_call: TRBV11-2; d_call: TRBD1; clone_size: few
cdr3_nt: TGTGCCAGCAGTTTAATCCCGCTTGGCAATCAGCCCCAGCATTTT; cdr3_aa: CASSLIPLGNQPQHF; j_call: TRBJ1-5; v_call: TRBV27; d_call: .; clone_size: many
cdr3_nt: TGTGCCAGCAGTATCACAGGGGGGACCACTGAAGCTTTCTTT; cdr3_aa: CASSITGGTTEAFF; j_call: TRBJ1-1; v_call: TRBV12-3/TRBV12-4; d_call: TRBD1; clone_size: .
cdr3_nt: TGCAGTGCTCTCGACAACGAGAGCGGGAGGCCCCTCTCCTACGAGCAGTACTTC; cdr3_aa: CSALDNESGRPLSYEQYF; j_call: TRBJ2-7; v_call: TRBV20-1; d_call: TRBD2; clone_size: .
cdr3_nt: TGCGCCAGCAGCAAGATAACTAGCGGGAGTTTTGGCGGGGAGCTGTTTTTT; cdr3_aa: CASSKITSGSFGGELFF; j_call: TRBJ2-2; v_call: TRBV10-2; d_call: TRBD2; clone_size: many
cdr3_nt: TGTGCCAGCAGTTTCGGGGTTGTGAGGGATGGCTACACCTTC; cdr3_aa: CASSFGVVRDGYTF; j_call: TRBJ1-2; v_call: TRBV12-3/TRBV12-4; d_call: .; clone_size: .
cdr3_nt: TGTGCCAGCAGAAGACTAGCGGAGACCACAGATACGCAGTATTTT; cdr3_aa: CASRRLAETTDTQYF; j_call: TRBJ2-3; v_call: TRBV12-3/TRBV12-4; d_call: TRBD2; clone_size: .
cdr3_nt: TGTGCCAGCAGCTTCCCAGGAAAAGAGACCCAGTACTTC; cdr3_aa: CASSFPGKETQYF; j_call: TRBJ2-5; v_call: TRBV12-3/TRBV12-4; d_call: .; clone_size: many
cdr3_nt: TGCAGCGTTGGTGGGGGAAGCGAGCAGTACTTC; cdr3_aa: CSVGGGSEQYF; j_call: TRBJ2-7; v_call: TRBV29-1; d_call: .; clone_size: few
cdr3_nt: TGCGCCAGCAGCTGGGGGACAGCCTACGAGCAGTACTTC; cdr3_aa: CASSWGTAYEQYF; j_call: TRBJ2-7; v_call: TRBV5-1; d_call: TRBD1; clone_size: many
cdr3_nt: TGTGCCAGCAGCTTACCGACAGGGCCTAATGAAAAACTGTTTTTT; cdr3_aa: CASSLPTGPNEKLFF; j_call: TRBJ1-4; v_call: TRBV7-9; d_call: TRBD1; clone_size: once